The 16 T cell receptor beta chains presented below share a single source sample, sequenced in a study of regulatory T cells in long-lasting Graves disease. Time point of the sample: persistent/refractory GD, antithyroid drugs over 5 years with positive TRAb. RNA isolated from PBMCs was used to make the TCR library. Both iRepertoire HTBI primers and Arm-PCR of CDR3 regions were used to build the TCR beta libraries. Each CDR3 protein gets one entry after TCRdb re-called the multiplex PCR reads with MiXCR. The data show around 400,000 distinct CDR3 sequences, about 23% seen once. Sequenced here: peripheral blood mononuclear cells (PBMCs), sampled when the disease was refractory, from a patient treated with antithyroid drugs. The origin of the receptors is a woman in her forties with Graves disease.

This clonotype was found many times. The V gene is TRBV28, the J gene TRBJ1-5; 7 bases fit TRBD1. The CDR3 covers 18 residues. Per the germline V gene, CDR1 is MDHEN and CDR2 is SYDVKM. Losses at the gene ends were 3 bases for V and 1 base for J; bases not matched to a gene: 12. The CDR3 sequence: CASSFSRGRLLSNQPQHF. The DNA of the CDR3 is TGTGCCAGCAGTTTTAGTAGGGGGCGCCTCTTAAGCAATCAGCCCCAGCATTTT.

The chain carries TRBV7-2 and TRBJ2-7, with D possibly being TRBD2 (5 bases). The CDR3 has 16 residues. V was clipped by 8 bases and J by 6 bases, with 26 bases between them. The germline V gene encodes CDR1 SGHTA and CDR2 FQGNSA. Here the CDR3 reads CASAWAKAEIGSEQYF. The CDR3 nucleotides read TGTGCCAGCGCGTGGGCAAAAGCGGAGATAGGGAGCGAGCAGTACTTC. Full variable domain (remainder filled in from reference TRBV7-2 and TRBJ2-7): GAGVSQSPSNKVTEKGKDVELRCDPISGHTALYWYRQSLGQGLEFLIYFQGNSAPDKSGLPSDRFSAERTGGSVSTLTIQRTQQEDSAVYLCASAWAKAEIGSEQYFGPGTRLTVT.

CDR3 bases: TGTGCCAGCAGCGTAGGGTGGGGGCTGATTTACGAGCAGTACTTC. Its translation is CASSVGWGLIYEQYF. The chain has TRBV9 and TRBJ2-7, with D possibly matching TRBD1 (6 bases). The CDR3 is made up of 15 amino acids. Germline V CDR1 and CDR2: SGDLS, YYNGEE. V lost 0 bases and J 4 bases, leaving 14 bases between the germline ends.

V is TRBV30 and J is TRBJ1-2, with D unclear. With 1 base removed from V and 9 bases from J, the gap between germline ends came to 9 bases. There are 11 residues in the CDR3. Germline CDR1 GTSNPN, CDR2 SVGIG (reference sequence). The CDR3 protein is CAWSGSWSYTF. In nucleotides, the CDR3 is TGTGCCTGGAGTGGTAGTTGGAGCTACACCTTC.

For this clonotype: This is likely a read error, given that the CDR3 carries no conserved phenylalanine or tryptophan at its end. The chain has TRBV18 and TRBJ1-1; D is unresolved. The length of the CDR3 is 13 residues. V lost 2 bases, J lost 1 base, and 5 bases lay in between. Germline CDR1 and CDR2: KGHSH and LQKENI. CDR3 region: CASSPMGNTEAFL. CDR3 bases: TGTGCCAGCTCACCAATGGGGAACACTGAAGCTTTCCTT.

This clonotype was counted between two and nine times. This rearrangement joins TRBV6-5 to TRBJ2-5; a possible D gene is TRBD1 (6 bases). Germline V gene data show CDR1 as MNHEY and CDR2 as SVGAGI. The CDR3 contains 16 residues. Trimming took 0 bases from V and 3 from J, leaving 14 bases between them. The CDR3: CASSYSTGQGKETQYF. Written as DNA, the CDR3 is TGTGCCAGCAGTTACTCGACGGGTCAGGGGAAAGAGACCCAGTACTTC.

V and J are TRBV5-1 and TRBJ1-2; D gene unclear. CDR3 length equals 12 residues. The germline V and J ends were trimmed by 0 bases and 7 bases, with 7 bases remaining between them. Germline V gives CDR1 SGHRS, CDR2 YFSETQ. The CDR3 sequence is CASSLGGGGYTF. The CDR3 coding sequence is TGCGCCAGCAGCTTGGGGGGTGGTGGCTACACCTTC.

Many counts were recorded for this clonotype. Germline and junction disagree at one end, which may indicate a read error. The chain uses TRBV12-3 or TRBV12-4 and TRBJ2-5, with D tentatively TRBD2 (7 bases). This CDR3 has 14 amino acids. The CDR3 reads CAGSLRGGQETQYF. Here the CDR3 DNA reads TGTGCCGGCAGTTTGAGGGGGGGGCAAGAGACCCAGTACTTC.

The table lists this clonotype with a few counts. This chain uses TRBV30 with TRBJ1-2; 8 nucleotides line up with TRBD1. CDR1 is GTSNPN, CDR2 SVGIG, per germline (reference sequence). The CDR3 covers 12 residues. Germline trimming cut 3 bases from V and 8 bases from J; bases unmatched to any gene: 5. The CDR3 bases are TGTGCCTGGAGGACAGGGGAACTGGGCTACACCTTC. It is translated as CAWRTGELGYTF.

Concerning this clonotype: This could be a read error, since a much larger clone is one nucleotide away. V and J are TRBV20-1 and TRBJ1-2; TRBD1 is a possible D gene (5 bases). The germline V gene encodes CDR1 DFQATT and CDR2 SNEGSKA (reference sequence). CDR3 length equals 14 residues. In nucleotides, the CDR3 is TGCAGTGCTCCCGGGACCCAAACTGGCTATGGCTGCACCTTC. Translation: CSAPGTQTGYGCTF.

This clonotype has at least ten counts. CDR3 DNA sequence: TGCAGTGCTAGATGGTGGCAGAATGCTAATTCACCCCTCCACTTT. Translating gives CSARWWQNANSPLHF. The J gene is TRBJ1-6, the V gene TRBV20-1; D not certain. CDR1 is DFQATT, CDR2 SNEGSKA, per germline (reference sequence). This CDR3 has 15 amino acids. Trimming took off 2 bases at V and 6 bases at J, with 14 bases between the two ends.

The sample holds many counts of this clonotype. The rearrangement uses TRBV28 and TRBJ2-5; weak D call: TRBD2 (6 bases). Deletions cut 8 bases from V and 5 bases from J, with 24 bases between. CDR1 and CDR2 from the germline V gene are MDHEN and SYDVKM. The length of the CDR3 is 16 residues. DNA for the CDR3: TGTGCCAGCTCCACCCGGCGGGATCCAAAGGGGGAGACCCAGTACTTC. Protein: CASSTRRDPKGETQYF.

The table lists this clonotype with many counts. A junction end diverges from the germline sequence, so it may reflect a read error. The chain carries TRBV29-1 and TRBJ2-5; D may be TRBD1 (6 bases). From germline, CDR1 is SQVTM and CDR2 ANQGSEA. The length of the CDR3 is 12 residues. The CDR3 sequence is CSVEGGWETQYF. Here the CDR3 DNA reads TGCAGCGTCGAAGGGGGTTGGGAGACCCAGTACTTC.

This chain uses TRBV15 with TRBJ2-2; 13 bases align to TRBD2. Germline CDR1 LNHNV, CDR2 YYDKDF (reference sequence). This CDR3 has 19 residues. With V trimmed by 2 bases and J by 4 bases, 10 bases remained unmatched. CDR3 in DNA: TGTGCCACCAGCAGAATACTAGCGGGAGGGCCTTTGGGCACCGGGGAGCTGTTTTTT. Its translation: CATSRILAGGPLGTGELFF. The whole variable domain, remainder taken from reference TRBV15 and TRBJ2-2, is DAMVIQNPRYQVTQFGKPVTLSCSQTLNHNVMYWYQQKSSQAPKLLFHYYDKDFNNEADTPDNFQSRRPNTSFCFLDIRSPGLGDTAMYLCATSRILAGGPLGTGELFFGEGSRLTVL.

J is TRBJ1-3 and V is TRBV11-2, with TRBD1 as a possible D gene (5 bases). The CDR3 runs to 15 residues. The ends were cut back, 5 bases at V and 0 bases at J, with 11 bases in the middle. Germline V gives CDR1 SGHAT, CDR2 FQNNGV. The CDR3, as DNA: TGTGCCAGCAGCCCGACAGTCAACTCTGGAAACACCATATATTTT. It is translated as CASSPTVNSGNTIYF. The full variable domain, completed using reference TRBV11-2 and TRBJ1-3, is EAGVAQSPRYKIIEKRQSVAFWCNPISGHATLYWYQQILGQGPKLLIQFQNNGVVDDSQLPKDRFSAERLKGVDSTLKIQPAKLEDSAVYLCASSPTVNSGNTIYFGEGSWLTVV.

This clonotype was detected a few times. The CDR3 reads CASSFTGTGGSGAQYF. CDR3 DNA: TGTGCCAGCAGCTTTACCGGGACAGGGGGTTCGGGCGCGCAGTATTTT. This chain links TRBV5-5 with TRBJ2-3, with 11 bases fitting TRBD1. CDR1 and CDR2 (germline): SGHKS, YYEKEE (reference sequence). CDR3 length: 16 amino acids. V lost 2 bases, J lost 10 bases, and 12 bases stayed unmatched.